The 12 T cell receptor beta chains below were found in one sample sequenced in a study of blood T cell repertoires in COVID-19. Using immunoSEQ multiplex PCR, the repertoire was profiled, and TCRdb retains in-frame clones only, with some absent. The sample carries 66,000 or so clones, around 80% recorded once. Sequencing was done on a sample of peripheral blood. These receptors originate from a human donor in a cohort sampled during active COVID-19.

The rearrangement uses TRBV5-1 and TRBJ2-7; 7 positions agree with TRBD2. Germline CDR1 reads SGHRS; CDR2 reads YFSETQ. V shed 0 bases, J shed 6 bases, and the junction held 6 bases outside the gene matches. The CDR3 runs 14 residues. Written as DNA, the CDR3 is TGCGCCAGCAGCTTGGGGACTAGTCTCGGCGAGCAGTACTTC. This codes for CASSLGTSLGEQYF.

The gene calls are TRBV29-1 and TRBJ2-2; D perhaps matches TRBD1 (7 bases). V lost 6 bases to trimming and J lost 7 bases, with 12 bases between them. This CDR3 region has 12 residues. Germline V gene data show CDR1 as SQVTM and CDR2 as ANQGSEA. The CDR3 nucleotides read TGCAGCGTACGCAGGGGGGACGGGGAGCTGTTTTTT. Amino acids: CSVRRGDGELFF.

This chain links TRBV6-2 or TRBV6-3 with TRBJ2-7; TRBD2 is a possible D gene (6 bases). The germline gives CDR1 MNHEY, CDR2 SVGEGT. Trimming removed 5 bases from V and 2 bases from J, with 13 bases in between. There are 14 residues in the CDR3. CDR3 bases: TGTGCCAGCAGTCCCTCGGGACTTGCCTACGAGCAGTACTTC. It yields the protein CASSPSGLAYEQYF.

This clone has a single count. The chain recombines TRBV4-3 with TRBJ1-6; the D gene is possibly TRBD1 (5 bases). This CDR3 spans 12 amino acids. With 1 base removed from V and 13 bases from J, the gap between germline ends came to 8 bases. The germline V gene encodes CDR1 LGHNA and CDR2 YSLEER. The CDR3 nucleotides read TGCGCCAGCAGCCAAGCTCGGGGGCCCCTCCACTTT. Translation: CASSQARGPLHF.

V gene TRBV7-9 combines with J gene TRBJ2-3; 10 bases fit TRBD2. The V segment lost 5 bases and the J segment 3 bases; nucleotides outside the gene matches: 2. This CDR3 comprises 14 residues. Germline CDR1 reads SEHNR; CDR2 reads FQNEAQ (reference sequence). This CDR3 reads CASSQTSGTDTQYF. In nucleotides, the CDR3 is TGTGCCAGCAGCCAGACTAGCGGGACAGATACGCAGTATTTT.

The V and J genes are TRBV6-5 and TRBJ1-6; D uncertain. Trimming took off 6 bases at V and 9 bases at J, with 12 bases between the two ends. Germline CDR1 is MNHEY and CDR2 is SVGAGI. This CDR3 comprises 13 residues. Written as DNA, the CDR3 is TGTGCCAGCAGGCGGGGTGTGACTTCACCCCTCCACTTT. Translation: CASRRGVTSPLHF.

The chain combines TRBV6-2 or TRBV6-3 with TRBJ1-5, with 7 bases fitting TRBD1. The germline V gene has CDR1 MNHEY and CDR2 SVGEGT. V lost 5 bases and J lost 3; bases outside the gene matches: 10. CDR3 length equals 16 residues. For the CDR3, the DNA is TGTGCCAGCAGTAGCCGAGACAGGGTCCCCAATCAGCCCCAGCATTTT. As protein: CASSSRDRVPNQPQHF.

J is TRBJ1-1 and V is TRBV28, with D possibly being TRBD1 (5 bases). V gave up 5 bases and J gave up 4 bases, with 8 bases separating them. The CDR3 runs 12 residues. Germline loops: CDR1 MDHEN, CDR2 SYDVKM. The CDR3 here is CASSRRATEAFF. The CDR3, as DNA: TGTGCCAGCAGTCGCAGGGCCACTGAAGCTTTCTTT.

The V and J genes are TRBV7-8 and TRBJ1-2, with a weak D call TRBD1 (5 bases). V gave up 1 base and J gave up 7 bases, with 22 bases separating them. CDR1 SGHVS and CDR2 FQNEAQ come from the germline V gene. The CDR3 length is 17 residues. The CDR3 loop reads CASSLGLSAGGRGGYTF. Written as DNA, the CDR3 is TGTGCCAGCAGCTTAGGGCTGTCAGCGGGGGGAAGAGGTGGCTACACCTTC.

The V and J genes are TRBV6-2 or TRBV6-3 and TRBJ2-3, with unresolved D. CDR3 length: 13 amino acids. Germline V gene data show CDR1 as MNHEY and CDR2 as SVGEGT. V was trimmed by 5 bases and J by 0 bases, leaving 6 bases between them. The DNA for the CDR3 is TGTGCCAGCAGTCTGTTTAGCACAGATACGCAGTATTTT. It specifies CASSLFSTDTQYF.

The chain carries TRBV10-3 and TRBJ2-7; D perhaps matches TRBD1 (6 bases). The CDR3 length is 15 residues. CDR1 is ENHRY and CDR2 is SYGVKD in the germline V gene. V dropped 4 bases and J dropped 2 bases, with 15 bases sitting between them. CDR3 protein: CAISAGDHGAYEQYF. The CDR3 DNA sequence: TGTGCCATCAGTGCAGGGGACCACGGGGCCTACGAGCAGTACTTC.

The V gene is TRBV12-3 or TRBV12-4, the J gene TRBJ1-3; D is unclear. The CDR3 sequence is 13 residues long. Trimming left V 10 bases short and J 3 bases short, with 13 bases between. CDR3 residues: CATAEALGNTIYF. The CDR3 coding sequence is TGTGCCACCGCGGAGGCCCTTGGAAACACCATATATTTT.